These 2 T cell receptor beta chains originate from one sample sequenced in a study of radiotherapy plus CTLA-4 blockade in lung cancer. The data were produced by immunoSEQ multiplex PCR, yet TCRdb's version contains in-frame clones alone and is incomplete. The sample yields more than 90,000 clones, approximately 77% seen once. The sample was peripheral blood, taken from a patient treated with radiotherapy plus ipilimumab. The receptors come from a human donor with non-small cell lung cancer that progressed on radiotherapy plus ipilimumab. Some clones in this sample may be carry-over from other donors' samples.

The chain uses TRBV7-2 and TRBJ2-7; TRBD1 might be the D (6 bases). Germline V gene data show CDR1 as SGHTA and CDR2 as FQGNSA. The CDR3 has 14 amino acids. Between the trimmed V and J ends, which lost 0 bases and 2 bases, there was a span of 8 bases. Written as DNA, the CDR3 is TGTGCCAGCAGCTTAGCCGGACAGACCTACGAGCAGTACTTC. This codes for CASSLAGQTYEQYF.

J is TRBJ1-2 and V is TRBV9, with D perhaps TRBD1 (6 bases). The germline CDR1 and CDR2 sequences are SGDLS and YYNGEE. The length of the CDR3 is 13 residues. Trimming cost V 4 bases and J 2 bases, with 9 bases left between them. CDR3 in DNA: TGTGCCAGCAGCATCGACAGGAACTATGGCTACACCTTC. Its translation: CASSIDRNYGYTF. The full variable domain, completed using reference TRBV9 and TRBJ1-2, is DSGVTQTPKHLITATGQRVTLRCSPRSGDLSVYWYQQSLDQGLQFLIQYYNGEERAKGNILERFSAQQFPDLHSELNLSSLELGDSALYFCASSIDRNYGYTFGSGTRLTVV.